This T cell receptor (beta chain) was sequenced during a study of blood T cell repertoires in COVID-19. Study at large: Samples came from the United States, Italy and Spain, spanning acute and convalescent COVID-19. T cells, B-cell-depleted T cells, or PBMCs provided the cDNA or gDNA that served as material.

Under the authors' procedure: By means of reference gene primer amplification, nucleated cell counts were estimated. Libraries were prepared by immunoSEQ multiplex PCR; TCRdb keeps only in-frame clonotypes and omits some of them. That table gives V, J and clone size, and the DNA gave D and trimming. The sample has 80,000 to 100,000 clones; approximately 81% are singletons. Trimming took 2 bases from V and 4 from J, leaving 8 bases between them. CDR1 and CDR2 from the germline V gene are MNHEY and SVGAGI. This CDR3 has 13 amino acids. Material: peripheral blood. This chain uses TRBV6-5 with TRBJ1-2; D is possibly TRBD1 (6 bases). This clonotype was sampled from a man between 60 and 75 years old with acute or convalescent COVID-19. In nucleotides, the CDR3 is TGTGCCAGCAGTTACCTGGACAGCTATGGCTACACCTTC. It yields the protein CASSYLDSYGYTF.